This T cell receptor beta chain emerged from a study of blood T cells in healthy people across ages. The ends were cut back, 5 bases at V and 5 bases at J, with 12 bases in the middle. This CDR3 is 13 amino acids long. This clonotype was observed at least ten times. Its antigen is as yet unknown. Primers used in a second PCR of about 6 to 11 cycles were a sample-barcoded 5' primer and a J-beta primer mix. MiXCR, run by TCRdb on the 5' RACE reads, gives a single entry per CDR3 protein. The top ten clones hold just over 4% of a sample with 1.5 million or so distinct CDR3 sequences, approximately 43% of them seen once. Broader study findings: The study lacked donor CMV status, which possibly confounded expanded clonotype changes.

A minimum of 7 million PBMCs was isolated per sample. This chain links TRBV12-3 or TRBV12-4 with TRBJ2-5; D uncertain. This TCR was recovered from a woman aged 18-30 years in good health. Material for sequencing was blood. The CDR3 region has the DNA TGTGCCAGCAGTGACCGCCTAGACGAGACCCAGTACTTC. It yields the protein CASSDRLDETQYF.